The rows below give T cell receptor beta chains drawn from one sample of a study of cytomegalovirus exposure and HLA in healthy donors. Sequencing used immunoSEQ multiplex PCR; TCRdb keeps in-frame clones, though not all of them. The sample includes about 93,000 clones, around 76% of them seen just once. The sample was PBMCs. These receptors were collected from a man between 25 and 39 years old in good health and CMV-seronegative. Each CDR3 is given with its conserved first and last residue. A D gene is named only where the DNA matches it firmly. The listing skips clone size in some rows; elsewhere it reads once, few, many or a size class.

J gene: TRBJ1-4
clone size: .
D gene: TRBD1
V gene: TRBV4-1
CDR3 DNA: TGCGCCAGCAGCCAAGCTCTCGACAGGGCGAGTGAAAAACTGTTTTTT
CDR3 protein: CASSQALDRASEKLFF

J gene: TRBJ1-4
clone size: .
D gene: .
V gene: TRBV7-9
CDR3 DNA: TGTGCCAGCAACGTACTGGGGGGGAGCGAAAAACTGTTTTTT
CDR3 protein: CASNVLGGSEKLFF

J gene: TRBJ1-2
clone size: few
D gene: .
V gene: TRBV4-1
CDR3 DNA: TGCGCCAGCAGCCAAGATCTAGGCACCTACTATGGCTACACCTTC
CDR3 protein: CASSQDLGTYYGYTF

J gene: TRBJ1-2
clone size: .
D gene: .
V gene: TRBV9
CDR3 DNA: TGTGCCAGCAGCGACGCCGGTGGCTACACCTTC
CDR3 protein: CASSDAGGYTF

J gene: TRBJ1-1
clone size: .
D gene: TRBD1
V gene: TRBV7-8
CDR3 DNA: TGTGCCAGCAGCTTAAAGGGGACAGTACTCCAGAACACTGAAGCTTTCTTT
CDR3 protein: CASSLKGTVLQNTEAFF

J gene: TRBJ1-4
clone size: .
D gene: .
V gene: TRBV7-9
CDR3 DNA: TGTGCCAGCAGCCCAATGCCGCCCCGGGATGAAAAACTGTTTTTT
CDR3 protein: CASSPMPPRDEKLFF

J gene: TRBJ1-5
clone size: once
D gene: .
V gene: TRBV29-1
CDR3 DNA: TGCAGCGTTCGCCTCGGGAGCAATCAGCCCCAGCATTTT
CDR3 protein: CSVRLGSNQPQHF

J gene: TRBJ1-1
clone size: .
D gene: .
V gene: TRBV7-9
CDR3 DNA: TGTTCCAGCAGCTTGGCGAACACTGAAGCTTTCTTT
CDR3 protein: CSSSLANTEAFF

J gene: TRBJ2-5
clone size: .
D gene: TRBD2
V gene: TRBV19
CDR3 DNA: TGTGCCAGTAGTAGCCTAGCGGGAAAGGAAGAGACCCAGTACTTC
CDR3 protein: CASSSLAGKEETQYF

J gene: TRBJ2-1
clone size: .
D gene: TRBD2
V gene: TRBV11-3
CDR3 DNA: TGTGCCAGCAGCTTAGCGCTAGCGGCATACAATGAGCAGTTCTTC
CDR3 protein: CASSLALAAYNEQFF

J gene: TRBJ1-2
clone size: .
D gene: TRBD1
V gene: TRBV5-1
CDR3 DNA: TGCGCCAGCAGCTTACGGACAGGGAACTCTGGCTACACCTTC
CDR3 protein: CASSLRTGNSGYTF

J gene: TRBJ1-1
clone size: few
D gene: .
V gene: TRBV9
CDR3 DNA: TGTGCCAGCAGCGTAAGACACTCGGACACTGAAGCTTTCTTT
CDR3 protein: CASSVRHSDTEAFF

J gene: TRBJ2-3
clone size: .
D gene: .
V gene: TRBV4-2
CDR3 DNA: TGTGCCAGCAGCCAAGAGCAGGGGCTGGGCACAGATACGCAGTATTTT
CDR3 protein: CASSQEQGLGTDTQYF

J gene: TRBJ2-1
clone size: .
D gene: TRBD2
V gene: TRBV9
CDR3 DNA: TGTGCCAGCACCGATAACCCTAGCGGGACGACCTACAATGAGCAGTTCTTC
CDR3 protein: CASTDNPSGTTYNEQFF

J gene: TRBJ2-3
clone size: .
D gene: .
V gene: TRBV13
CDR3 DNA: TGTGCCAGCAGCTTCGGCGGGAGCACAGATACGCAGTATTTT
CDR3 protein: CASSFGGSTDTQYF

J gene: TRBJ2-3
clone size: .
D gene: TRBD2
V gene: TRBV4-1
CDR3 DNA: TGCGCCAGCAGCCAAGCAGATGCGGGAGGGCCGCGACATACGCAGTATTTT
CDR3 protein: CASSQADAGGPRHTQYF

J gene: TRBJ2-3
clone size: .
D gene: TRBD2
V gene: TRBV10-1
CDR3 DNA: TGCGCCAGCAGTGACACCCCCCTAACTAGCGGGAGATCGGATACGCAGTATTTT
CDR3 protein: CASSDTPLTSGRSDTQYF

J gene: TRBJ2-5
clone size: .
D gene: .
V gene: TRBV2
CDR3 DNA: TGTGCCAGCCCGAACAGGGAGACCCAGTACTTC
CDR3 protein: CASPNRETQYF

J gene: TRBJ1-2
clone size: .
D gene: TRBD1
V gene: TRBV5-1
CDR3 DNA: TGCGCCAGCAGCTCCACCGGGACAGGGGTGAATGGCTACACCTTC
CDR3 protein: CASSSTGTGVNGYTF

J gene: TRBJ1-3
clone size: .
D gene: TRBD1
V gene: TRBV6-1
CDR3 DNA: TGTGCCAGCAGCCCCGGGACAGGGTATGGAAACACCATATATTTT
CDR3 protein: CASSPGTGYGNTIYF

J gene: TRBJ2-7
clone size: once
D gene: .
V gene: TRBV7-3
CDR3 DNA: TGTGCCAGCAGTCCAGGAGGGTCAGAATACGAGCAGTACTTC
CDR3 protein: CASSPGGSEYEQYF

J gene: TRBJ2-1
clone size: .
D gene: TRBD1
V gene: TRBV5-6
CDR3 DNA: TGTGCCAGCAGCCCCAGGACAGGGGCTGCCTACAATGAGCAGTTCTTC
CDR3 protein: CASSPRTGAAYNEQFF

J gene: TRBJ2-2
clone size: .
D gene: TRBD2
V gene: TRBV18
CDR3 DNA: TGTGCCAGCTCCCCCGGACTAGCGGGGACCGGGGAGCTGTTTTTT
CDR3 protein: CASSPGLAGTGELFF

J gene: TRBJ1-1
clone size: .
D gene: .
V gene: TRBV5-1
CDR3 DNA: TGCGCCAGCAGCTGGGGAAACAGGGCGGACACTGAAGCTTTCTTT
CDR3 protein: CASSWGNRADTEAFF

J gene: TRBJ1-1
clone size: .
D gene: TRBD1
V gene: TRBV19
CDR3 DNA: TGTGCCAGTAGTAATCGACAGGGGACGGTGGCTTTCTTT
CDR3 protein: CASSNRQGTVAFF

J gene: TRBJ2-1
clone size: once
D gene: TRBD1
V gene: TRBV6-1
CDR3 DNA: TGTGCCAGCAGTGTAGGGACAGGTTCACGCCGGAATGAGCAGTTCTTC
CDR3 protein: CASSVGTGSRRNEQFF

J gene: TRBJ1-5
clone size: .
D gene: .
V gene: TRBV29-1
CDR3 DNA: TGCAGCGTTCGAAACTCGGGGAGCAATCAGCCCCAGCATTTT
CDR3 protein: CSVRNSGSNQPQHF

J gene: TRBJ2-7
clone size: .
D gene: TRBD1
V gene: TRBV4-1
CDR3 DNA: TGCGCCAGCAGCCAAGGACAGGGGAGCTCCTACGAGCAGTACTTC
CDR3 protein: CASSQGQGSSYEQYF

J gene: TRBJ1-5
clone size: .
D gene: .
V gene: TRBV19
CDR3 DNA: TGTGCCAGTAGTATAATCACAGGGTTGTATCAGCCCCAGCATTTT
CDR3 protein: CASSIITGLYQPQHF

J gene: TRBJ1-2
clone size: .
D gene: .
V gene: TRBV5-1
CDR3 DNA: TGCGCCAGCAGCTTGGTACAGGACGATGGCTACACCTTC
CDR3 protein: CASSLVQDDGYTF

J gene: TRBJ1-2
clone size: once
D gene: .
V gene: TRBV27
CDR3 DNA: TGTGCCAGCGCTGAGCGGGGCGTGTTTGATGACTACACCTTC
CDR3 protein: CASAERGVFDDYTF

J gene: TRBJ1-5
clone size: once
D gene: .
V gene: TRBV2
CDR3 DNA: TGTGCCAGCGGCAGGACAGTCAATCAGCCCCAGCATTTT
CDR3 protein: CASGRTVNQPQHF